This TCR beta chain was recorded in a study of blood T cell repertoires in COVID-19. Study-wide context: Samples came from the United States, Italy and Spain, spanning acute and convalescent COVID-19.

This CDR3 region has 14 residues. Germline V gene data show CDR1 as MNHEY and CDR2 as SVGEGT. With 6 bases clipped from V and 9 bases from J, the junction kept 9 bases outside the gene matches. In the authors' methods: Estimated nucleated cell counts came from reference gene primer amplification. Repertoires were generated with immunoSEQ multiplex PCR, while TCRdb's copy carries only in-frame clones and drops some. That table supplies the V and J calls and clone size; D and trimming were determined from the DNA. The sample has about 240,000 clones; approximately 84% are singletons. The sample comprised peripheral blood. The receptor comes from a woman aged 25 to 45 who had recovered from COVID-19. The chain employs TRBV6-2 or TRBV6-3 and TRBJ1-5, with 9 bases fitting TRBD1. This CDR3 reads CASSLTGGGGPQHF. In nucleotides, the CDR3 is TGTGCCAGCAGCCTTACAGGGGGCGGTGGGCCCCAGCATTTT.